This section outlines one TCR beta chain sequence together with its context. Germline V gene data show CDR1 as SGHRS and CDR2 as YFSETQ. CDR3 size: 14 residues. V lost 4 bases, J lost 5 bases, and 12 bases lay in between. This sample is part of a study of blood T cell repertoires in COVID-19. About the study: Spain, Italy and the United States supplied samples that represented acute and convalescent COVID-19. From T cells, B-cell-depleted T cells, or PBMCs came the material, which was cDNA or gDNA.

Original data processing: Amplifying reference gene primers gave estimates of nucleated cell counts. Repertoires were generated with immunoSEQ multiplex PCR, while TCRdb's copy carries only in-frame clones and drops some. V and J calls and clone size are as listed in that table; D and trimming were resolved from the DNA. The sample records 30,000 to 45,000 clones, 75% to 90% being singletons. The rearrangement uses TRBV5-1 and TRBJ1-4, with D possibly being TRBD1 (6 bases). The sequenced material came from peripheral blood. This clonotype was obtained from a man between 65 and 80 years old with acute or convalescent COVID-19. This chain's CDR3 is CASSDPGQNEKLFF. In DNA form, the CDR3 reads TGCGCCAGCAGCGACCCAGGACAGAATGAAAAACTGTTTTTT.